The 18 T cell receptor beta chains in this list originate from one sample, sequenced in a study of OX40 agonist ivuxolimab in advanced cancers. Only in-frame clones appear in the TCRdb table, and some are missing; sequencing was by immunoSEQ multiplex PCR. Among around 88,000 clones, 92% were seen once, and the ten largest hold roughly 0.5%. Sequencing used CD4+ or CD8+ T cells sorted from blood, obtained in a trial of the OX40 agonist ivuxolimab. The receptors here all came from an adult with an advanced solid tumor such as melanoma, head and neck, liver or kidney cancer.

The CDR3 nucleotides are TGTGCCAGCTCACCTCTAGACGGGACGCGAGACTATGGCTACACCTTC. This codes for CASSPLDGTRDYGYTF. The chain links TRBV18 to TRBJ1-2, with a possible D match to TRBD1 (5 bases). Germline V lookup: CDR1 KGHSH, CDR2 LQKENI. The CDR3 contains 16 residues. V was clipped by 3 bases and J by 3 bases, with 17 bases between them.

This rearrangement joins TRBV5-4 to TRBJ2-1; no reliable D call. The CDR3 runs to 11 residues. Germline CDR1 SGHNT, CDR2 YYREEE (reference sequence). The ends were cut back, 6 bases at V and 9 bases at J, with 10 bases in the middle. CDR3: CASTLQSEQFF. CDR3 bases: TGTGCCAGCACCCTCCAGAGTGAGCAGTTCTTC.

The chain joins TRBV6-1 to TRBJ1-1; D unresolved. V lost 1 base, J lost 3 bases, and 6 bases lay in between. CDR1 MNHNS and CDR2 SASEGT come from the germline V gene. This CDR3 is built from 13 residues. The CDR3 protein is CASSEVAHTEAFF. CDR3 DNA: TGTGCCAGCAGTGAAGTGGCCCACACTGAAGCTTTCTTT.

The chain recombines TRBV6-7 with TRBJ1-2, with D maybe TRBD1 (6 bases). TRBV6-7 is labeled an ORF, and its function is uncertain. The V and J ends lost 5 bases and 2 bases respectively, with 15 bases between them. The CDR3 is made up of 15 amino acids. The CDR3 DNA follows: TGTGCCAGCAGTAACTTCGGGACACGGAACTATGGCTACACCTTC. It specifies CASSNFGTRNYGYTF.

The chain links TRBV4-2 to TRBJ2-5; D is possibly TRBD1 (5 bases). The CDR3 has 14 amino acids. Germline V CDR1 and CDR2: LGHNA, YNFKEQ. V lost 4 bases, J lost 7 bases, and 16 bases lay in between. CDR3 protein: CASSRILGDGTQYF. CDR3 in DNA: TGTGCCAGCAGCCGTATCCTAGGGGATGGGACCCAGTACTTC.

In nucleotides, the CDR3 is TGTGCCAGCAGCTTGGCGGCATCTGGAGGGCTCACTCCCTACGAGCAGTACTTC. As protein: CASSLAASGGLTPYEQYF. This chain uses TRBV5-4 with TRBJ2-7; TRBD2 is a possible D gene (6 bases). Germline-derived CDR1 and CDR2 are SGHNT and YYREEE (reference sequence). This CDR3 is built from 18 residues. V was shortened by 0 bases and J by 2 bases, with 21 bases between the two germline ends.

The rearrangement links TRBV10-3 to TRBJ2-7; D ambiguous. The CDR3 contains 13 residues. Germline V gives CDR1 ENHRY, CDR2 SYGVKD. Trimming cost V 10 bases and J 1 base, with 14 bases left between them. In DNA, the CDR3 is TGTGCCACCTGCCCCGTAGGGTCCTACGAGCAGTACTTC. It codes for CATCPVGSYEQYF.

The rearrangement links TRBV5-8 to TRBJ1-1, with D hard to call. This CDR3 is 14 amino acids long. V lost 0 bases and J 2 bases, leaving 8 bases between the germline ends. CDR1 SGHTS and CDR2 YDEGEE come from the germline V gene. As DNA, the CDR3 is TGTGCCAGCAGCTTGGTCAGGAGTAACACTGAAGCTTTCTTT. Its protein is CASSLVRSNTEAFF.

The gene calls are TRBV4-1 and TRBJ1-3; 8 bases are a match to TRBD1. V trimming: 2 bases; J trimming: 1 base; junction bases outside the gene matches: 16. There are 20 residues in the CDR3. CDR1 MGHRA and CDR2 YSYEKL come from the germline V gene. The CDR3 loop is CASSQPPGTGSTLSGNTIYF. CDR3 nucleotide sequence: TGCGCCAGCAGCCAACCCCCGGGGACAGGATCCACTCTGTCTGGAAACACCATATATTTT.

J is TRBJ2-1 and V is TRBV7-9; D is possibly TRBD2 (5 bases). This CDR3 has 16 residues. The germline CDR1 and CDR2 sequences are SEHNR and FQNEAQ (reference sequence). Deletions cut 4 bases from V and 0 bases from J, with 13 bases between. DNA of the CDR3: TGTGCCAGCAGCTCCCCCGGGGAAAGCTCCTACAATGAGCAGTTCTTC. Its protein is CASSSPGESSYNEQFF. Full variable domain (missing parts from reference TRBV7-9 and TRBJ2-1): DTGVSQNPRHKITKRGQNVTFRCDPISEHNRLYWYRQTLGQGPEFLTYFQNEAQLEKSRLLSDRFSAERPKGSFSTLEIQRTEQGDSAMYLCASSSPGESSYNEQFFGPGTRLTVL.

The J gene is TRBJ2-2, the V gene TRBV5-1; 7 bases line up with TRBD2. Germline lookup yields CDR1 SGHRS and CDR2 YFSETQ. This CDR3 has 16 amino acids. J lost 6 bases, V lost 4 bases, and 12 bases had no gene match. The CDR3: CASSEGRGLRAGELFF. In DNA, the CDR3 is TGCGCCAGCAGCGAGGGACGGGGACTAAGGGCCGGGGAGCTGTTTTTT.

This clone was counted a single time. This rearrangement joins TRBV7-9 to TRBJ2-5; 12 nucleotides match TRBD1. Germline V CDR1 and CDR2: SEHNR, FQNEAQ (reference sequence). With V trimmed by 5 bases and J by 9 bases, 7 bases remained unmatched. The CDR3 runs to 14 residues. The CDR3 reads CASSMGQGAAAQYF. The CDR3 nucleotides read TGTGCCAGCAGCATGGGACAGGGGGCGGCGGCCCAGTACTTC.

The chain couples TRBV19 to TRBJ1-5; no definite D call. The V gene's germline CDR1 is LNHDA and CDR2 SQIVND (reference sequence). The germline V and J ends were trimmed by 10 bases and 5 bases, with 12 bases remaining between them. The CDR3 length is 12 residues. CDR3 sequence: CATSNWDQPQHF. CDR3 bases: TGTGCCACCTCAAACTGGGATCAGCCCCAGCATTTT.

This clone was counted a single time. This rearrangement joins TRBV2 to TRBJ1-4, with D possibly TRBD1 on 6 matching bases. The CDR3 loop spans 14 amino acids. The V end lost 5 bases, the J end lost 8 bases, and 15 bases lay between the germline ends. Germline values: CDR1 SNHLY, CDR2 FYNNEI. CDR3 loop: CASSLQGVSEKLFF. The CDR3 DNA reads TGTGCCAGCAGTTTACAGGGCGTTAGCGAAAAACTGTTTTTT.

This chain links TRBV29-1 with TRBJ2-3, with D unresolved. V was trimmed by 6 bases and J by 0 bases, leaving 19 bases between them. In germline, CDR1 is SQVTM, CDR2 ANQGSEA. This CDR3 is built from 16 residues. Here the CDR3 reads CSVNAAGPASTDTQYF. DNA of the CDR3: TGCAGCGTGAATGCGGCTGGACCCGCTAGCACAGATACGCAGTATTTT.

This chain links TRBV9 with TRBJ2-7; 9 bases map to TRBD1. The V segment lost 4 bases and the J segment 6 bases; nucleotides outside the gene matches: 17. Per germline, CDR1 SGDLS and CDR2 YYNGEE. The CDR3 extends over 17 amino acids. CDR3 loop: CASSPGQGQLAAGEQYF. The CDR3, as DNA: TGTGCCAGCAGCCCTGGACAGGGGCAATTAGCGGCTGGCGAGCAGTACTTC.

This clone was observed a few times. This sequence joins TRBV27 and TRBJ1-5; 7 bases line up with TRBD1. The CDR3 runs 13 residues. V lost 5 bases to trimming and J lost 6 bases; unmatched junction nucleotides: 4. CDR1 is MNHEY and CDR2 is SMNVEV in the germline V gene (reference sequence). In DNA, the CDR3 is TGTGCCAGCAGTCTGACAGGGATTCAGCCCCAGCATTTT. Translated: CASSLTGIQPQHF.

V is TRBV14 and J is TRBJ2-1, with TRBD1 matching 8 bases. CDR1 is SGHDN, CDR2 FVKESK, per germline. The V segment lost 1 base and the J segment 14 bases; nucleotides outside the gene matches: 7. The CDR3 is 13 amino acids. The CDR3 coding sequence is TGTGCCAGCAGCCAAGTCTCTGGACAGGGCGAGTTCTTC. The encoded protein is CASSQVSGQGEFF.